Listed here are 14 T cell receptor beta chains from one sample, sequenced in a study of T cells in Graves' hyperthyroidism and ophthalmopathy. TCR beta CDR3 region amplification was performed from RNA transcripts. Primed by the HTBI set, a first-round RT-PCR was run on the TCR CDR3. TCRdb reprocessed the multiplex PCR reads via MiXCR and lists one record per CDR3 protein. Here the sample spans 300,000 to 450,000 distinct CDR3 sequences, roughly 25% being singletons. The sample consisted of blood. The origin of the receptors is a man aged 50-59 years with Graves' hyperthyroidism.

This clonotype was found a few times. The chain has TRBV27 and TRBJ2-7; 9 nucleotides match TRBD1. The junction had 16 bases not matched to a gene; V was cut back by 8 bases and J by 5 bases. The CDR3 extends over 16 amino acids. Germline V gives CDR1 MNHEY, CDR2 SMNVEV (reference sequence). The CDR3 region has the DNA TGTGCCAGCGCCCGAGCATTCCGGGACAGGGTAAACGAGCAGTACTTC. Its translation is CASARAFRDRVNEQYF.

About this clonotype itself: With a much larger clone just one base away, this may be a read error. V gene TRBV6-1 combines with J gene TRBJ2-7, with D unresolved. The V end was cut by 10 bases, the J end by 1 base, with 11 bases between. The CDR3 totals 12 residues. CDR1 is MNHNS and CDR2 is SASEGT in the germline V gene. CDR3 amino acids: CAISYLSYEQYF. For the CDR3, the DNA is TGTGCCATCTCGTACCTTTCCTACGAGCAGTACTTC.

The rearrangement uses TRBV7-3 and TRBJ2-2; 7 bases fit TRBD2. The CDR3 length is 14 residues. Germline-derived CDR1 and CDR2 are SGHTA and FQGTGA. The V and J ends lost 3 bases and 6 bases, in that order; junction bases with no gene match: 4. The CDR3 region has the DNA TGTGCCAGCAGCTTGACTAGCAGATCCGGGGAGCTGTTTTTT. Its translation: CASSLTSRSGELFF.

The chain couples TRBV12-3 or TRBV12-4 to TRBJ2-1; D gene uncertain. This CDR3 has 13 amino acids. V lost 1 base, J lost 10 bases, and 11 bases lay in between. Here the CDR3 DNA reads TGTGCCAGCAGTTTAGGGCCCTCCGGCGAGCAGTTCTTC. This encodes CASSLGPSGEQFF.

This clonotype was recorded at least ten times. This chain connects TRBV5-1 to TRBJ2-7; 7 bases map to TRBD1. Per germline, CDR1 SGHRS and CDR2 YFSETQ. CDR3 length: 13 amino acids. The ends lost 1 base at V and 3 bases at J; junction bases unmatched: 1. The CDR3 reads CASSLWDSYEQYF. The CDR3 DNA reads as TGCGCCAGCAGCTTGTGGGACAGCTACGAGCAGTACTTC.

This clonotype was detected many times. The V gene is TRBV7-9, the J gene TRBJ2-7; the D is unclear. The V and J ends lost 6 bases and 3 bases respectively, with 12 bases between them. Germline CDR1 reads SEHNR; CDR2 reads FQNEAQ (reference sequence). The CDR3 loop spans 13 amino acids. This CDR3 reads CASSFGDGYEQYF. CDR3 nucleotide sequence: TGTGCCAGCAGTTTCGGAGACGGCTACGAGCAGTACTTC.

CDR3 sequence reads: CASSSGQHRAGANVLTF. In DNA, the CDR3 is TGTGCCAGCAGCTCGGGCCAACACAGAGCTGGGGCCAACGTCCTGACTTTC. The V gene is TRBV7-9, the J gene TRBJ2-6; D not certain. This CDR3 is 17 amino acids long. V was shortened by 4 bases and J by 2 bases, with 15 bases between the two germline ends. Germline CDR1 is SEHNR and CDR2 is FQNEAQ (reference sequence).

There are a few counts of this clonotype. V usage is TRBV7-2 and J usage is TRBJ2-5; possibly TRBD2 for D (7 bases). Trimming took off 7 bases at V and 2 bases at J, with 17 bases between the two ends. This CDR3 is 15 amino acids long. Germline CDR1 SGHTA, CDR2 FQGNSA. The CDR3 coding sequence is TGTGCCAGCAATCCTCAGGGGCGGGGGCAAGAGACCCAGTACTTC. Translated: CASNPQGRGQETQYF.

V usage is TRBV11-2 and J usage is TRBJ2-7, with D unclear. The CDR3 has 15 amino acids. Germline assignment: CDR1 SGHAT and CDR2 FQNNGV. With 0 bases removed from V and 2 bases from J, the gap between germline ends came to 11 bases. The DNA for the CDR3 is TGTGCCAGCAGCTTAGATTCCCGATACACCTACGAGCAGTACTTC. Its translation is CASSLDSRYTYEQYF.

In this sample, this clonotype turned up a few times. The chain carries TRBV6-1 and TRBJ1-1, with D unclear. Germline V gene lookup returns CDR1 MNHNS and CDR2 SASEGT. The CDR3 totals 12 residues. Deletions cut 5 bases from V and 1 base from J, with 5 bases between. Here the CDR3 reads CASSPQNTEAFF. The CDR3 DNA follows: TGTGCCAGCAGTCCCCAGAACACTGAAGCTTTCTTT.

The chain joins TRBV20-1 to TRBJ2-1; D is perhaps TRBD1 or TRBD2 (5 bases each). The CDR3 runs to 15 residues. Per germline, CDR1 DFQATT and CDR2 SNEGSKA (reference sequence). Trimming cost V 3 bases and J 4 bases, with 16 bases left between them. CDR3 bases: TGCAGTGCTAGTAGTGGTGGGACGGAGTACAATGAGCAGTTCTTC. It translates to CSASSGGTEYNEQFF.

This clonotype came up many times. J is TRBJ1-1 and V is TRBV28; D call uncertain. From germline, CDR1 is MDHEN and CDR2 SYDVKM. The CDR3 contains 12 residues. V lost 6 bases, J lost 5 bases, and 10 bases lay in between. CDR3 sequence (DNA): TGTGCCAGCAGACCCCTTGAGACTGAAGCTTTCTTT. This translates into CASRPLETEAFF.

V is TRBV29-1 and J is TRBJ2-7; D is perhaps TRBD1 (5 bases). This CDR3 is 13 amino acids long. Germline values: CDR1 SQVTM, CDR2 ANQGSEA. V lost 2 bases to trimming and J lost 2 bases, with 10 bases between them. The CDR3 loop is CSVESAGTYEQYF. The CDR3, as DNA: TGCAGCGTTGAATCAGCAGGGACCTACGAGCAGTACTTC.

This clonotype was detected only a few times. The chain links TRBV19 to TRBJ2-7; 8 bases fit TRBD1. The CDR3 extends over 13 amino acids. V gave up 5 bases and J gave up 6 bases; unmatched junction bases: 6. Germline V gene sequence: CDR1 LNHDA, CDR2 SQIVND (reference sequence). The CDR3 nucleotides are TGTGCCAGTAGTGCAGGACAGGGAGGCGAGCAGTACTTC. This translates into CASSAGQGGEQYF. The full variable domain, rest sourced from reference TRBV19 and TRBJ2-7, is DGGITQSPKYLFRKEGQNVTLSCEQNLNHDAMYWYRQDPGQGLRLIYYSQIVNDFQKGDIAEGYSVSREKKESFPLTVTSAQKNPTAFYLCASSAGQGGEQYFGPGTRLTVT.